Listed here are 10 T cell receptor beta chains from one sample, sequenced in a study of T-cell reconstitution after alpha-beta-depleted transplantation in children. During its preparation, the TCRbeta library received unique molecular identifiers. MiXCR, run by TCRdb on the PCR reads, gives a single entry per CDR3 protein. The table shows about 240,000 distinct CDR3 sequences, with about 25% occurring only once. Sequenced here: PBMCs, sampled before TCRalphabeta/CD19-depleted stem cell transplant. These TCRs come from a girl aged 2 to 9 with Fanconi anemia, due to receive a stem cell transplant.

Ten or more counts support this clonotype. The rearrangement joins TRBV29-1 to TRBJ2-5; the D is unclear. The CDR3 runs to 12 residues. Trimming took off 4 bases at V and 1 base at J, with 7 bases between the two ends. The germline gives CDR1 SQVTM, CDR2 ANQGSEA. DNA for the CDR3: TGCAGCGTTGTTGCGGCCCAAGAGACCCAGTACTTC. Translated, it gives CSVVAAQETQYF. The variable domain in full, completed from reference TRBV29-1 and TRBJ2-5, reads SAVISQKPSRDICQRGTSLTIQCQVDSQVTMMFWYRQQPGQSLTLIATANQGSEATYESGFVIDKFPISRPNLTFSTLTVSNMSPEDSSIYLCSVVAAQETQYFGPGTRLLVL.

This clonotype was counted a few times. This sequence joins TRBV29-1 and TRBJ2-3; TRBD1 matches 7 bases. This CDR3 region has 12 residues. V lost 6 bases and J lost 3; bases outside the gene matches: 3. From germline, CDR1 is SQVTM and CDR2 ANQGSEA. As DNA, the CDR3 is TGCAGCGTACAGGGGCGGACAGATACGCAGTATTTT. The encoded protein is CSVQGRTDTQYF.

J is TRBJ2-1 and V is TRBV7-9; D perhaps matches TRBD1 (6 bases). Germline CDR1 reads SEHNR; CDR2 reads FQNEAQ (reference sequence). The CDR3 loop spans 15 amino acids. Trimming took 3 bases from V and 7 from J, leaving 16 bases between them. The DNA of the CDR3 is TGTGCCAGCAGCTTTCTACGTGGGACAAGGAATGAGCAGTTCTTC. Protein sequence: CASSFLRGTRNEQFF. Filled out from reference TRBV7-9 and TRBJ2-1, the complete variable domain reads DTGVSQNPRHKITKRGQNVTFRCDPISEHNRLYWYRQTLGQGPEFLTYFQNEAQLEKSRLLSDRFSAERPKGSFSTLEIQRTEQGDSAMYLCASSFLRGTRNEQFFGPGTRLTVL.

The chain has TRBV29-1 and TRBJ2-2; D call uncertain. This CDR3 region has 14 residues. With 0 bases removed from V and 5 bases from J, the gap between germline ends came to 10 bases. The germline V gene encodes CDR1 SQVTM and CDR2 ANQGSEA. CDR3 sequence: CSVEELTETGELFF. Here the CDR3 DNA reads TGCAGCGTTGAAGAGTTAACAGAGACCGGGGAGCTGTTTTTT.

The rearrangement uses TRBV7-2 and TRBJ2-1; perhaps D is TRBD1 or TRBD2 (6 bases each). Trimming took 3 bases from V and 0 from J, leaving 9 bases between them. This CDR3 is built from 15 residues. Germline lookup yields CDR1 SGHTA and CDR2 FQGNSA. CDR3 nucleotide sequence: TGTGCCAGCAGCTTCGGGGGCCACTCCTACAATGAGCAGTTCTTC. Protein sequence: CASSFGGHSYNEQFF.

This clonotype has just a few counts. The V gene is TRBV12-3 or TRBV12-4, the J gene TRBJ1-1; the match to TRBD1 covers 8 bases. V lost 6 bases and J lost 1; bases outside the gene matches: 7. This CDR3 spans 15 amino acids. The CDR3 loop is CASRGPGTGNTEAFF. The DNA for the CDR3 is TGTGCCAGCAGAGGACCCGGGACAGGGAACACTGAAGCTTTCTTT.

The rearrangement uses TRBV24-1 and TRBJ2-2, with 7 bases identical to TRBD1. The length of the CDR3 is 17 residues. V shed 4 bases, J shed 2 bases, and the junction held 9 bases outside the gene matches. Germline V lookup: CDR1 KGHDR, CDR2 SFDVKD. This chain's CDR3 is CATSERQGWDNTGELFF. DNA of the CDR3: TGTGCCACCAGTGAACGACAGGGATGGGATAACACCGGGGAGCTGTTTTTT.

This clonotype was counted a few times. The rearrangement joins TRBV7-2 to TRBJ2-3; D possibly corresponds to TRBD1 (5 bases). The CDR3 contains 13 residues. V was trimmed by 2 bases and J by 6 bases, leaving 9 bases between them. CDR1 is SGHTA, CDR2 FQGNSA, per germline. The CDR3: CASSLQGIDTQYF. The CDR3 DNA reads TGTGCCAGCAGCTTACAGGGAATTGATACGCAGTATTTT.

This clonotype was seen ten or more times. The CDR3 spells CASSYLTNSPLHF. The CDR3 coding sequence is TGTGCCAGCAGTTACCTCACTAATTCACCCCTCCACTTT. The chain carries TRBV6-5 and TRBJ1-6; D gene ambiguous. Trimming shortened V by 2 bases and J by 6 bases, and 5 bases separated the two germline ends. The CDR3 covers 13 residues. CDR1 and CDR2 from the germline V gene are MNHEY and SVGAGI.

In its sample, this clonotype was seen many times. The chain combines TRBV12-3 or TRBV12-4 with TRBJ1-2, with D maybe TRBD1 (6 bases). The CDR3 is 14 residues long. V was cut by 6 bases and J by 6 bases, with 17 bases left in between. The CDR3 nucleotides are TGTGCCAGCAGCCTAGACAGGACTACCGATGGCTACACCTTC. This encodes CASSLDRTTDGYTF.